This T cell receptor beta chain originates from a study of shared clonotypes between healthy human individuals. For the study at large: Researchers assigned three CD4 naive, three CD4 memory, two CD8 naive and one CD8 memory plate to each donor.

V lost 0 bases and J lost 0, with 7 bases in between. This CDR3 is 14 amino acids long. Germline CDR1 SGHRS, CDR2 YFSETQ. This clone was seen once. Naive CD8 cells comprised CD45RO-negative, CCR7-positively selected cells, excluding terminally differentiated effector memory CD45RA+ cells. Replicate PCRs from sorted subsets contained 200 ng DNA, which is some 32,000 T cell genomes. The table came from immunoSEQ multiplex PCR; TCRdb's copy has only in-frame clones and leaves some out. The table has hundreds of thousands of clones, approximately 92% seen once. The chain couples TRBV5-1 to TRBJ2-7; D not resolved. Sample: naive CD8+ T cells sorted from blood. The TCR was taken from a man aged 25 to 40 in good health. The CDR3 region is CASSLAGFSYEQYF. DNA of the CDR3: TGCGCCAGCAGCTTGGCTGGATTCTCCTACGAGCAGTACTTC.